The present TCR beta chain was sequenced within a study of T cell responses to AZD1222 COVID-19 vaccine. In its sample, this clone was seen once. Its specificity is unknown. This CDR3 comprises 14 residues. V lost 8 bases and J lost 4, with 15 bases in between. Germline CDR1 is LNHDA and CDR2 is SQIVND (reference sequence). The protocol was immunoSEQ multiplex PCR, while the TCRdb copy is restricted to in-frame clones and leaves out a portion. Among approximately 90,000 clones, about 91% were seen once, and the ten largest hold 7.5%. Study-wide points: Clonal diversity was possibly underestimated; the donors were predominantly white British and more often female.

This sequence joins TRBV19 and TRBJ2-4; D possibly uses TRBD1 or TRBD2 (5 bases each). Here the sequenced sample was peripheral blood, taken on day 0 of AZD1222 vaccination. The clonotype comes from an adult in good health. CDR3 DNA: TGTGCCAGTCGCCATACAGGAGGAAAAAACATTCAGTACTTC. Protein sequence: CASRHTGGKNIQYF.